The entry that follows covers one T cell receptor (beta chain) sequence. Its target is not known. At one of its ends the junction is not consistent with the germline gene, which may arise from a read error. PCR was performed using 60 Vbeta and 13 Jbeta primers. TCRdb keeps only in-frame clones here, not all; method: immunoSEQ multiplex PCR. The sample has 170,000 or so clones, 84% seen once. This sample is part of a study of cytomegalovirus exposure and HLA in healthy donors. Study findings and constraints: Accurate HLA-A and HLA-B prediction from TCR beta sequences was reported for most subjects. Among CMV-associated TCR beta chains, most appeared HLA-restricted in a later analysis. Rare TCR sequences dominated, though some public TCRs recurred in many donors. 87-base-pair reads could not separate some V segments, including TRBV6-2 and TRBV6-3.

The CDR3 is 16 amino acids. Germline CDR1 and CDR2: SEHNR and FQNEAQ (reference sequence). This TCR was recovered from a girl aged 10 to 17 in good health and CMV-seropositive. The genes are TRBV7-9 and TRBJ1-1, with D possibly TRBD1 on 5 matching bases. Sequenced material: PBMCs. This CDR3 is CSSSLYAPGVIAEAFF. CDR3 bases: TGTTCCAGCAGCTTATATGCCCCGGGGGTCATCGCTGAAGCTTTCTTT.